This T cell receptor beta chain was recorded in a study of CD8 T cells in ankylosing spondylitis (dated by TCRdb to about 2017). Notes on the research overall: The study profiled T cell receptor beta repertoires in healthy donors and ankylosing spondylitis patients to find disease-linked TCR variants. The full study cohort comprised about 24 ankylosing spondylitis patients and some 100 healthy donors. Samples of peripheral blood were taken, and for ankylosing spondylitis patients, synovial fluid was collected as well. What the research found in general, with its limitations: Blood from ankylosing spondylitis patients appeared to be characterized by a TCR beta motif composed of several highly homologous amino acid variants. According to the report, matched synovial fluid samples from ankylosing spondylitis patients were significantly enriched for the disease-linked clones. Some TCR beta motif variants had previously been reported in synovial fluid and blood of reactive arthritis patients, which suggested common disease-initiation mechanisms. The disease-linked clones showed a CD8+ phenotype and occurred at relatively low frequencies in peripheral blood.

The germline V gene provides CDR1 SGHDT and CDR2 YYEEEE. From the cysteine through the phenylalanine, the CDR3 covers 16 amino acids. Only CDR3 DNA is held: 48 bases, read in frame from base 1. V drops 3 bases and J drops 7 bases, leaving 20 bases in between. This clonotype showed up just a few times. Its antigen is unknown. Nothing much larger sits one base from this clone, and base qualities are not available. Instrument used: Illumina HiSeq 2500. Quantitative 5'-RACE with molecular barcodes was used to prepare TCR beta libraries. Per the authors' processing: A new computational method based on a probabilistic model of VDJ rearrangement was used to identify disease-linked TCR variants. TCRdb itself trimmed the public reads at Q25 with fastp, ran MiXCR and retained productive beta chains. For every CDR3 protein sequence, its rows merge into one entry that carries the most common genes and DNA. Here the V and J calls rest on TCRdb's processing, not on the authors' analysis. For this sample the table gives just over 350,000 distinct CDR3 sequences, of which roughly 20% were detected only once. About an eighth of the sample rests with the top ten.

This clonotype was obtained from a male donor with ankylosing spondylitis or in good health (not recorded which). The chain is assembled from TRBV5-6 and TRBJ2-1; D gene: possibly TRBD2, on 7 matching bases. The sample consisted of blood, either unsorted or a sorted T cell fraction (not recorded which). For the CDR3, the sequence is CASSWTRQGRANEQFF. The nucleotide sequence reads TGTGCCAGCAGCTGGACGCGGCAGGGGAGGGCGAATGAGCAGTTCTTC.